This T cell receptor (beta chain) came from a study of blood T cell repertoires in COVID-19 (dated by TCRdb to 2018 to 2021). About the investigation overall: Collaborator samples came from the United States, Italy and Spain and covered acute and convalescent phases of COVID-19. The material from the prospective study consisted of cDNA or gDNA derived from T cells, B-cell-depleted T cells, or PBMCs. Subjects who had been exposed to COVID-19, were actively infected with it, or had recovered from it provided the deeply sampled blood TCRbeta repertoires that made up the dataset. The repertoires were released in a freely available public database meant as a resource for research on the immune response to SARS-CoV-2. The samples were drawn from two sources: the first 160 participants of the ongoing ImmuneRACE study, and over 1,000 subjects contributed by 6 global collaborators. Sample metadata almost always included a de-identified subject ID, COVID-19 status, age in years and sex. HLA class I and class II types, where available, came from metadata supplied by the sample provider rather than from assay-based typing. Paper-wide results and their limitations: The amount of clinical and demographic metadata varied by source and participant and was provided uncurated.

Participants in the prospective study were enrolled through a virtual design, were aged about 18 to 89 years, and lived in approximately 25 United States geographic areas. To assign participants to cohorts, the prospective study relied on clinical history that participants themselves reported in a screening survey and a study questionnaire. Recovered participants in ImmuneRACE Cohort 3 were defined as having two consecutive negative NP/OP PCR tests, clearance from a healthcare professional, or resolution of symptoms. In the prospective study, mobile phlebotomists collected whole blood, serum and a nasopharyngeal or oropharyngeal swab from each participant. Prospective study participants could optionally give additional blood draws and questionnaires over a roughly 2-month period. Prospective study blood samples were shipped either frozen or at room temperature before DNA extraction. Of note for this clone: There is no known antigen for this receptor. No clone much larger than this one lies a single base away; base qualities are absent.

The immunoSEQ Assay, a bias-controlled multiplex PCR, was used to amplify TCRbeta CDR3 regions from genomic DNA. The paper's processing steps were these. Nucleated cell counts per sample were estimated from amplification of reference gene primers within the assay. To quantify the absolute abundance of each unique TCRbeta CDR3 rearrangement, sequence reads were collapsed and filtered. For each sample, productive Simpson clonality was calculated as the square root of Simpson's diversity index over productive rearrangements. What TCRdb holds here is the immuneACCESS table cut down to in-frame rearrangements. Part of the clones is not present; checked against another copy, under half of the missing clones reflect an unresolved V gene, and the others are unexplained. V, J and clone size are those of that table, while D and trimming were read from the DNA. Here the sample has about 180,000 clones; 70% to 85% occur a single time. Together, the top ten hold roughly 17% of the sample.

At the junction V is shortened by 3 bases and J by 11 bases; bases outside the gene matches: 6. There are 12 amino acids in the CDR3, from cysteine to phenylalanine inclusive. Left in the record is the CDR3 DNA by itself, 36 bases read in frame from the first base. Looking up the germline V gene (reference sequence) yields CDR1 DFQATT and CDR2 SNEGSKA. Sequencing was carried out using PBMCs or T cells enriched from blood (not recorded which). The TCR originated in a woman in her fifties or sixties who had recovered from COVID-19. Recombination linked TRBV20-1 to TRBJ2-3; 9 central bases correspond to TRBD2. The nucleotide sequence reads as follows: TGCAGTGCTAGTCCTTCTAGCGGGAAGCAGTATTTT. Its translation is CSASPSSGKQYF.